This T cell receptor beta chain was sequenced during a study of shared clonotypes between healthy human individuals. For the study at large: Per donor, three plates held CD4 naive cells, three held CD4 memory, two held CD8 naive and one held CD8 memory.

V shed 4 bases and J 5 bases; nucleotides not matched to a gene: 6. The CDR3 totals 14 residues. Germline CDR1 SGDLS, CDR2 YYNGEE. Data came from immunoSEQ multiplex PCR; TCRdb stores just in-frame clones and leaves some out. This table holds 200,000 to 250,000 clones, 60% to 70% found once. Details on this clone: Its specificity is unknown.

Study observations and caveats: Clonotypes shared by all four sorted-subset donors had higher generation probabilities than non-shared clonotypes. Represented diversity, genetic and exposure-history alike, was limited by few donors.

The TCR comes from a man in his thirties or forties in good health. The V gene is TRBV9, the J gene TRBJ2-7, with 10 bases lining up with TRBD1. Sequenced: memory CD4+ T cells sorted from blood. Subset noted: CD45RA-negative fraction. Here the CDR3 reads CASSSRDRGHEQYF. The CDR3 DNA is TGTGCCAGCAGCTCCCGGGACAGGGGACACGAGCAGTACTTC.